These 8 T cell receptor beta chains share one sample of origin, sequenced in a study of blood T cell repertoires in COVID-19. The protocol was immunoSEQ multiplex PCR, while the TCRdb copy is restricted to in-frame clones and leaves out a portion. The table includes 200,000 or so clones, around 86% detected once. Material for sequencing was peripheral blood. The receptors were gathered from a woman aged 40 to 55 with acute or convalescent COVID-19.

The chain is built from TRBV4-2 and TRBJ2-7; TRBD1 matches at 10 bases. Unmatched junction bases numbered 6, after V lost 4 bases and J lost 6 bases. CDR1 is LGHNA and CDR2 is YNFKEQ in the germline V gene. The CDR3 length is 14 residues. For the CDR3, the DNA is TGTGCCAGCAGCCCTCCCGGGACAGGGGTCGAGCAGTACTTC. Translated, it gives CASSPPGTGVEQYF.

This chain uses TRBV21-1 with TRBJ1-5; whether TRBD1, the table's D call, matches the DNA was not checked. TRBV21-1 is a recognized pseudogene. This CDR3 comprises 17 residues. CDR3 residues: CASSKKGHFYSNQPQHF. CDR3 coding DNA: TGTGCCAGCAGCAAAAAGGGGCACTTCTATAGCAATCAGCCCCAGCATTTT.

The chain uses TRBV29-1 and TRBJ2-1; 10 positions agree with TRBD1. The trim removed 6 bases at V and 3 bases at J, leaving 5 bases unmatched. Per the germline V gene, CDR1 is SQVTM and CDR2 is ANQGSEA. This CDR3 has 14 amino acids. CDR3 residues: CSVVRDRGYNEQFF. The CDR3 nucleotides are TGCAGCGTCGTCCGGGACAGGGGCTACAATGAGCAGTTCTTC.

In this sample, this clone turned up once. CDR3 DNA sequence: TGCGCCAGCAGCTTGGGCAGGGCAGGGGCCGGGGAGCTGTTTTTT. Amino acids: CASSLGRAGAGELFF. The rearrangement links TRBV5-1 to TRBJ2-2; weak D call: TRBD1 (6 bases). There are 15 residues in the CDR3. The V end lost 0 bases, the J end lost 6 bases, and 12 bases lay between the germline ends. CDR1 and CDR2 (germline): SGHRS, YFSETQ.

The V and J genes are TRBV5-1 and TRBJ2-7; no definite D call. V lost 4 bases, J lost 3 bases, and 14 bases lay in between. Per the germline V gene, CDR1 is SGHRS and CDR2 is YFSETQ. The CDR3 extends over 14 amino acids. The CDR3 nucleotides read TGCGCCAGCAGCCCTTCCTCGAGTGTCTACGAGCAGTACTTC. Encoded protein: CASSPSSSVYEQYF.

DNA of the CDR3: TGTGCCAGCAGCTCGCCGGGACAGACTTCAATAGGTACCCAGTACTTC. This codes for CASSSPGQTSIGTQYF. V gene TRBV11-2 combines with J gene TRBJ2-5, with 7 bases aligning to TRBD1. The CDR3 covers 16 residues. Germline CDR1 reads SGHAT; CDR2 reads FQNNGV. With V trimmed by 4 bases and J by 8 bases, 16 bases remained unmatched.

This chain uses TRBV27 with TRBJ1-6, with 8 bases matching TRBD1. Germline V lookup: CDR1 MNHEY, CDR2 SMNVEV (reference sequence). After removal of 5 bases from V and 10 bases from J, the junction contained 16 bases not matched to a gene. The CDR3 spans 17 residues. The CDR3 nucleotides are TGTGCCAGCAGTCCCCGGACAGGGAGAGGATCGGGGTCACCCCTCCACTTT. Residues: CASSPRTGRGSGSPLHF.

J is TRBJ2-5 and V is TRBV7-2, with D possibly matching TRBD2 (7 bases). The CDR3 length is 13 residues. V was shortened by 2 bases and J by 5 bases, with 9 bases between the two germline ends. Germline-derived CDR1 and CDR2 are SGHTA and FQGNSA. The CDR3: CASSLRGGETQYF. The CDR3 coding sequence is TGTGCCAGCAGCTTAAGGGGGGGGGAGACCCAGTACTTC.